Each of the 31 T cell receptor beta chains below was sequenced from the same sample in a study of neurological immune-mediated disorders. TCRdb re-analysed the 5' RACE reads in MiXCR, keeping a single row per CDR3 protein. The profile shows 35,000 to 40,000 distinct CDR3 sequences, 2.5% of them singletons. The source material was PBMCs. These receptors all stem from a man in his forties or fifties with multiple sclerosis.

In its sample, this clonotype was seen many times. The J gene is TRBJ2-2, the V gene TRBV9; no firm D call. CDR1 and CDR2 from the germline V gene are SGDLS and YYNGEE. The CDR3 is made up of 11 amino acids. Trimming left V 3 bases short and J 7 bases short, with 4 bases between. The CDR3 sequence: CASSGGGELFF. The CDR3 DNA sequence: TGTGCCAGCAGCGGAGGCGGGGAGCTGTTTTTT.

This clonotype was seen only a few times. The genes are TRBV18 and TRBJ1-1, with D unclear. The length of the CDR3 is 12 residues. Per germline, CDR1 KGHSH and CDR2 LQKENI. Trimming removed 4 bases from V and 5 bases from J, with 8 bases in between. CDR3 protein: CASSQSRTEAFF. Here the CDR3 DNA reads TGTGCCAGCTCACAGTCGCGGACTGAAGCTTTCTTT.

In this sample, this clonotype turned up many times. V gene TRBV12-3 or TRBV12-4 combines with J gene TRBJ1-5; maybe TRBD1 (5 bases). The CDR3 covers 14 residues. V was pared by 4 bases and J by 6 bases, with 13 bases between. CDR3 sequence: CASSYQGLSQPQHF. CDR3 coding DNA: TGTGCCAGCAGTTATCAGGGACTTAGTCAGCCCCAGCATTTT.

There are a few counts of this clonotype. This may come from a read error, since a much larger clone is one base off. The rearrangement joins TRBV5-1 to TRBJ1-4; D remains unclear. CDR1 and CDR2 from the germline V gene are SGHRS and YFSETQ. The CDR3 loop spans 13 amino acids. The CDR3 region is CASSLLFGEELFF. The CDR3 bases are TGCGCCAGCAGCTTGCTCTTCGGTGAAGAACTGTTTTTT.

This clonotype was found a few times. The chain joins TRBV20-1 to TRBJ2-1, with a possible D match to TRBD1 (6 bases). The CDR3 is 13 residues long. Germline V gives CDR1 DFQATT, CDR2 SNEGSKA (reference sequence). Trimming removed 6 bases at V and 12 bases at J, with 21 bases between. The CDR3 nucleotides read TGCAGTGCCGAGGACAGTTATAATGAGTGGCAGTTCTTC. Protein: CSAEDSYNEWQFF.

This clonotype was found many times. V gene TRBV3-1 combines with J gene TRBJ2-7; D might be TRBD1 or TRBD2, each matching 6 bases. The CDR3 has 13 residues. Germline V gives CDR1 LGHDT, CDR2 YNNKEL (reference sequence). V was pared by 6 bases and J by 7 bases, with 16 bases between. The CDR3 region is CASRRRGNEEQYF. The CDR3 DNA is TGTGCCAGCAGAAGGAGGGGGAATGAGGAGCAGTACTTC.

This clonotype was observed a handful of times. A much larger clone lies a single base off, so this may be a read error. V is TRBV28 and J is TRBJ1-1; TRBD1 is a possible D gene (5 bases). With 6 bases removed from V and 4 bases from J, the gap between germline ends came to 12 bases. The CDR3 consists of 13 residues. Per the germline V gene, CDR1 is MDHEN and CDR2 is SYDVKM. CDR3 bases: TGTGCCAGCAGGGGGGGAAAGGGCACTGAAGCTTTCTTT. It encodes CASRGGKGTEAFF.

This clonotype was detected many times. V and J are TRBV9 and TRBJ2-7; no clear D gene. This CDR3 contains 14 residues. The germline V gene has CDR1 SGDLS and CDR2 YYNGEE. V lost 0 bases and J 0 bases, leaving 7 bases between the germline ends. The CDR3 DNA follows: TGTGCCAGCAGCGTAGATTACAGCTCCTACGAGCAGTACTTC. Translated: CASSVDYSSYEQYF.

This clonotype appeared a few times. With a much larger clone just one base away, this may be a read error. The chain combines TRBV7-9 with TRBJ2-3; the D gene could be TRBD1 or TRBD2 (5 bases each). The CDR3 has 13 amino acids. Germline values: CDR1 SEHNR, CDR2 FQNEAQ (reference sequence). V was trimmed by 6 bases and J by 6 bases, leaving 13 bases between them. The CDR3 DNA is TGTGCCAGCAGACTAGTGGGGGAGGATACGCAGTATTTT. Its protein product is CASRLVGEDTQYF.

By share, this clonotype ranks as medium-sized. The chain couples TRBV12-3 or TRBV12-4 to TRBJ2-3; D remains unclear. The V end lost 3 bases, the J end lost 2 bases, and 6 bases lay between the germline ends. The CDR3 extends over 13 amino acids. The CDR3 sequence is CASSLGSTDTQYF. The CDR3 DNA sequence: TGTGCCAGCAGTTTGGGCTCCACAGATACGCAGTATTTT.

This clonotype was seen more than once but under ten times. The chain is built from TRBV27 and TRBJ2-7; no definite D call. V lost 4 bases to trimming and J lost 0 bases, with 7 bases between them. CDR3 size: 13 residues. Per the germline V gene, CDR1 is MNHEY and CDR2 is SMNVEV (reference sequence). This CDR3 is CASSSGFSYEQYF. CDR3 nucleotide sequence: TGTGCCAGCAGTTCCGGTTTCTCCTACGAGCAGTACTTC.

This clonotype has ten or more counts. The J gene is TRBJ1-2, the V gene TRBV7-2; no reliable D call. Germline-derived CDR1 and CDR2 are SGHTA and FQGNSA. Trimming shortened V by 6 bases and J by 2 bases, and 13 bases separated the two germline ends. The CDR3 totals 14 residues. The CDR3 DNA is TGTGCCAGCAGTCAGGCTTCAAGGAACTATGGCTACACCTTC. Protein product: CASSQASRNYGYTF.

This clonotype was observed at least ten times. The chain employs TRBV28 and TRBJ1-1, with no clear D. This CDR3 contains 15 residues. Looked up from germline, CDR1 is MDHEN and CDR2 is SYDVKM. Trimming cost V 4 bases and J 0 bases, with 12 bases left between them. CDR3 sequence (DNA): TGTGCCAGCAGTTCGCCAGCAGTTATGAACACTGAAGCTTTCTTT. It translates to CASSSPAVMNTEAFF.

This clonotype came up many times. This chain joins TRBV5-7 and TRBJ2-3; 7 bases line up with TRBD1. TRBV5-7 is treated as an ORF (open reading frame) with a function not yet certain. CDR3 length: 18 amino acids. Trimming removed 1 base from V and 0 bases from J; junction bases left unmatched: 11. The CDR3 DNA reads as TGTGCCAGCAGCTTGTTAGGACAGGACAGCCTTAGCACAGATACGCAGTATTTT. Its translation: CASSLLGQDSLSTDTQYF.

There are many counts of this clonotype. The V and J genes are TRBV7-9 and TRBJ1-2, with 7 bases aligning to TRBD1. The germline CDR1 and CDR2 sequences are SEHNR and FQNEAQ (reference sequence). Trimming cost V 1 base and J 4 bases; bases outside gene matches: 3. The CDR3 totals 14 residues. The CDR3 reads CASSLGDSFYGYTF. The CDR3 region has the DNA TGTGCCAGCAGCTTAGGGGACAGCTTCTATGGCTACACCTTC.

This clonotype was detected many times. The chain couples TRBV27 to TRBJ2-7; D is perhaps TRBD1 (6 bases). The CDR3 contains 14 residues. CDR1 and CDR2 (germline): MNHEY, SMNVEV (reference sequence). V shed 5 bases and J shed 6 bases, with 17 bases lying between them. The CDR3 region has the DNA TGTGCCAGCAGTCCCCGACCGGACAGTCGCGAGCAGTACTTC. Residues: CASSPRPDSREQYF.

In this sample, this clonotype turned up a few times. Possible read error: a much larger clone is one base away. The J gene is TRBJ1-2, the V gene TRBV29-1; D not resolved. The CDR3 totals 12 residues. Per germline, CDR1 SQVTM and CDR2 ANQGSEA. V lost 6 bases and J lost 5, with 13 bases in between. CDR3 in amino acids: CSVFRAAYGYTF. The CDR3, as DNA: TGCAGCGTCTTCAGAGCTGCATATGGCTACACCTTC.

In this sample, this clonotype turned up many times. The V and J genes are TRBV12-3 or TRBV12-4 and TRBJ2-2, with D tentatively TRBD2 (5 bases). V was pared by 7 bases and J by 8 bases, with 17 bases between. The CDR3 length is 14 residues. The CDR3 sequence is CASTPRKIAGELFF. CDR3 DNA: TGTGCCAGCACCCCAAGAAAGATAGCGGGGGAGCTGTTTTTT.

About this clonotype: One base away lies a much larger clone, so this may be a sequencing read error. Because it lacks the conserved phenylalanine or tryptophan at the end, this CDR3 is likely a read error. The chain is built from TRBV6-5 and TRBJ1-6; 9 bases map to TRBD1. The CDR3 covers 15 residues. V dropped 4 bases and J dropped 8; count of bases not matched to a gene: 6. The germline V gene encodes CDR1 MNHEY and CDR2 SVGAGI. The CDR3 nucleotides read TGTGCCAGCAGTTCCGGGACAGGGACGTATTCACCCCTCCACATT. The encoded protein is CASSSGTGTYSPLHI.

The chain recombines TRBV19 with TRBJ1-2; TRBD1 agrees at 7 bases. The CDR3 runs 15 residues. From germline, CDR1 is LNHDA and CDR2 SQIVND (reference sequence). V shed 4 bases, J shed 0 bases, and the junction held 5 bases outside the gene matches. The DNA for the CDR3 is TGTGCCAGTAGTACCTCGACAGGGTCTAACTATGGCTACACCTTC. Amino acids: CASSTSTGSNYGYTF.

This clonotype was seen ten or more times. The chain recombines TRBV5-1 with TRBJ2-7; TRBD1 is a possible D gene (5 bases). The CDR3 runs 15 residues. Germline loops: CDR1 SGHRS, CDR2 YFSETQ. Trimming shortened V by 4 bases and J by 1 base, and 15 bases separated the two germline ends. The chain's CDR3 is CASSPQVGASYEQYF. In nucleotides, the CDR3 is TGCGCCAGCAGCCCCCAGGTAGGGGCGTCCTACGAGCAGTACTTC.

This clonotype was detected many times. Written as DNA, the CDR3 is TGCAGTGCTAGAGGCTCTGTTGGGGATGAGACCCAGTACTTC. It yields the protein CSARGSVGDETQYF. The gene calls are TRBV20-1 and TRBJ2-5; D remains ambiguous. Germline V gene data show CDR1 as DFQATT and CDR2 as SNEGSKA (reference sequence). V was pared by 1 base and J by 5 bases, with 14 bases between. This CDR3 region has 14 residues.

Ten or more counts support this clonotype. An end of the junction differs from the germline gene, which may be a read error. This rearrangement joins TRBV28 to TRBJ2-7; 9 nucleotides line up with TRBD1. Per the germline V gene, CDR1 is MDHEN and CDR2 is SYDVKM. CDR3 size: 15 residues. In nucleotides, the CDR3 is TGTGCCAGCAGACCAACCGGGACAGGGATATACGGGCAGTACTTC. It yields the protein CASRPTGTGIYGQYF.

This clonotype has only a few counts. The chain has TRBV24-1 and TRBJ1-2; D is uncertain. Germline CDR1 reads KGHDR; CDR2 reads SFDVKD. This CDR3 has 13 residues. Between the trimmed V and J ends, which lost 6 bases and 8 bases, there was a span of 15 bases. The CDR3 here is CATSHDHESGYTF. CDR3 bases: TGTGCCACCAGTCACGACCACGAAAGCGGCTACACCTTC.

This clonotype was observed at least ten times. V gene TRBV20-1 combines with J gene TRBJ2-3, with TRBD2 matching over 8 bases. Germline V gives CDR1 DFQATT, CDR2 SNEGSKA (reference sequence). V lost 4 bases and J lost 2; bases outside the gene matches: 2. CDR3 length: 13 residues. The CDR3 reads CSATGGYTDTQYF. The CDR3 region has the DNA TGCAGTGCTACGGGAGGGTACACAGATACGCAGTATTTT.

This clonotype was seen at least ten times. The CDR3 DNA reads as TGCGCCAGCAGCTTGCTGGGGGCGCACGAAAAACTGTTTTTT. Its translation is CASSLLGAHEKLFF. The V and J genes are TRBV5-1 and TRBJ1-4, with D perhaps matching TRBD1 (6 bases). Trimming took 1 base from V and 8 from J, leaving 12 bases between them. The CDR3 is 14 amino acids. CDR1 is SGHRS and CDR2 is YFSETQ in the germline V gene.

In this sample, this clonotype turned up many times. The chain carries TRBV19 and TRBJ1-2; 8 bases line up with TRBD1. Per the germline V gene, CDR1 is LNHDA and CDR2 is SQIVND (reference sequence). V dropped 6 bases and J dropped 2; count of bases not matched to a gene: 5. The CDR3 is 14 residues long. The CDR3 is CASSQGADNYGYTF. The CDR3, as DNA: TGTGCCAGTAGCCAGGGGGCCGACAACTATGGCTACACCTTC.

The sample holds many counts of this clonotype. V is TRBV29-1 and J is TRBJ2-5; D is unclear. CDR1 SQVTM and CDR2 ANQGSEA come from the germline V gene. Deletions cut 5 bases from V and 3 bases from J, with 13 bases between. The CDR3 covers 13 residues. CDR3 amino acids: CSVRRQPEETQYF. The DNA for the CDR3 is TGCAGCGTTCGGCGGCAGCCTGAAGAGACCCAGTACTTC. Variable domain in full (rest from reference TRBV29-1 and TRBJ2-5): SAVISQKPSRDICQRGTSLTIQCQVDSQVTMMFWYRQQPGQSLTLIATANQGSEATYESGFVIDKFPISRPNLTFSTLTVSNMSPEDSSIYLCSVRRQPEETQYFGPGTRLLVL.

In this sample, this clonotype turned up many times. The V gene is TRBV7-6, the J gene TRBJ1-6; D is uncertain. The V gene's germline CDR1 is SGHVS and CDR2 FNYEAQ. The CDR3 has 17 amino acids. V shed 5 bases and J shed 0 bases, with 14 bases lying between them. The CDR3 nucleotides read TGTGCCAGCAGCCCCGGTCAAGTCAGCTCCTATAATTCACCCCTCCACTTT. Protein product: CASSPGQVSSYNSPLHF. Full variable domain (missing parts from reference TRBV7-6 and TRBJ1-6): GAGVSQSPRYKVTKRGQDVALRCDPISGHVSLYWYRQALGQGPEFLTYFNYEAQQDKSGLPNDRFSAERPEGSISTLTIQRTEQRDSAMYRCASSPGQVSSYNSPLHFGNGTRLTVT.

This clonotype has ten or more counts. The rearrangement links TRBV28 to TRBJ1-2; 7 bases are a match to TRBD1. With 7 bases clipped from V and 7 bases from J, the junction kept 3 bases outside the gene matches. Germline lookup yields CDR1 MDHEN and CDR2 SYDVKM. The CDR3 loop spans 11 amino acids. CDR3 nucleotide sequence: TGTGCCAGCATGAGGGGGCGTGGCTACACCTTC. It codes for CASMRGRGYTF.

On this clonotype itself: At one end the junction does not follow the germline gene, possibly because of a read error. V usage is TRBV7-2 and J usage is TRBJ1-5; no definite D call. Germline CDR1 and CDR2: SGHTA and FQGNSA. The CDR3 sequence is 14 residues long. The CDR3 is CASSSDGYNQPQNF. The CDR3 nucleotides are TGTGCCAGCAGCTCGGACGGGTACAATCAGCCCCAGAATTTT.